Listed below are T cell receptor beta chains from one sample, sequenced in a study of post-analysis software for immune sequencing data. TCRdb re-analysed the PCR reads in MiXCR, keeping a single row per CDR3 protein. The sample includes fewer than 900,000 distinct CDR3 sequences, 35% to 55% of them seen just once. Source material: blood. Every receptor here comes from a girl aged 5 to 17 with multiple sclerosis. Each CDR3 is given with its conserved first and last residue. The D gene is left open where the match is weak.

V gene: TRBV4-3
J gene: TRBJ2-3
D gene: TRBD2
CDR3 protein: CASSQMPSAGGNTDTQYF

V gene: TRBV27
J gene: TRBJ1-2
D gene: NA
CDR3 protein: CASSSRGAGYTF

V gene: TRBV4-1
J gene: TRBJ1-1
D gene: NA
CDR3 protein: CASSQAPWGGGSGEDTEAFF

V gene: TRBV27
J gene: TRBJ2-3
D gene: TRBD2
CDR3 protein: CASSLGSRGLAATDTQYF

V gene: TRBV5-6
J gene: TRBJ2-7
D gene: TRBD1
CDR3 protein: CASSLIGSGGTYEQYF

V gene: TRBV20-1
J gene: TRBJ2-7
D gene: NA
CDR3 protein: CSARGQNFYEQYF

V gene: TRBV3-1
J gene: TRBJ2-7
D gene: NA
CDR3 protein: CASSRRTGSPYEQYF

V gene: TRBV12-3/TRBV12-4
J gene: TRBJ1-2
D gene: NA
CDR3 protein: CASSPTTANYGYTF

V gene: TRBV28
J gene: TRBJ1-2
D gene: NA
CDR3 protein: CASSLLQPRTASNNYGYTF

V gene: TRBV11-2
J gene: TRBJ2-1
D gene: TRBD1
CDR3 protein: CASRWDREQFF

V gene: TRBV6-5
J gene: TRBJ2-1
D gene: TRBD2
CDR3 protein: CASSYGLAGGHNEQFF

V gene: TRBV7-8
J gene: TRBJ2-1
D gene: TRBD2
CDR3 protein: CASSPRGLAGGAEQFF

V gene: TRBV7-2
J gene: TRBJ1-1
D gene: NA
CDR3 protein: CASSLVTTGQAFF

V gene: TRBV25-1
J gene: TRBJ2-3
D gene: TRBD1
CDR3 protein: CASTRDRATDTQYF

V gene: TRBV6-6
J gene: TRBJ1-2
D gene: NA
CDR3 protein: CASTPGALSYGYTF

V gene: TRBV27
J gene: TRBJ1-2
D gene: NA
CDR3 protein: CASRKDSFSIYGYTF